This is a list of T cell receptor beta chains from one sample in a study of T cell repertoires in cytomegalovirus infection. Via MiXCR, TCRdb re-called the reads, giving one row per CDR3 protein. The sample records approximately 1,000,000 distinct CDR3 sequences, under 40% being singletons. Antigens of these TCRs are unknown. Sequencing was performed on cultured CD8+ T cells from PBMCs, taken from culture after CMV antigen stimulation. The receptors were gathered from a human donor in good health (CMV status not recorded). Some clones in this sample may be carry-over from other donors' samples. Each CDR3 is given with its conserved first and last residue. The D gene is left open where the match is weak. Clone sizes are given selectively: once, few, many, or a class where the clone is expanded.

size	J	D	V	length	CDR3	DNA
NA	TRBJ1-4	NA	TRBV4-3	16	CASSQDTGGVYGKLFF	TGCGCCAGCAGCCAAGATACGGGAGGGGTTTATGGAAAACTGTTTTTT
once	TRBJ1-1	TRBD1	TRBV20-1	15	CSGRDRGLIDTEAFF	TGCAGTGGTAGGGACAGGGGGTTGATCGACACTGAAGCTTTCTTT
few	TRBJ2-1	NA	TRBV27	17	CASSLSIQRSAYNEQFF	TGTGCCAGCAGTTTATCGATACAGCGATCGGCCTACAATGAGCAGTTCTTC
NA	TRBJ2-1	NA	TRBV12-3/TRBV12-4	12	CASSPELNEQFF	TGTGCCAGCAGCCCGGAGCTGAATGAGCAGTTCTTC
NA	TRBJ1-1	NA	TRBV20-1	13	CSARLRKNTEAFF	TGCAGTGCTAGGTTACGGAAGAACACTGAAGCTTTCTTT
NA	TRBJ2-1	TRBD1	TRBV3-1	13	CASSQRQGFEQFF	TGTGCCAGCAGCCAACGACAGGGGTTTGAGCAGTTCTTC
NA	TRBJ1-2	TRBD1	TRBV12-3/TRBV12-4	15	CASSLRGRGYYGYTF	TGTGCCAGCAGTTTAAGGGGCAGGGGGTACTATGGCTACACCTTC
NA	TRBJ2-2	TRBD1	TRBV11-2	16	CASSRATGENTGELFF	TGTGCCAGCAGCCGAGCAACAGGGGAGAACACCGGGGAGCTGTTTTTT
NA	TRBJ1-1	NA	TRBV6-5	15	CASSFSPTGFTEAFF	TGTGCCAGCAGTTTTAGCCCGACTGGGTTCACTGAAGCTTTCTTT
few	TRBJ2-2	TRBD1	TRBV7-9	15	CASSNPGQGSGELFF	TGTGCCAGCAGCAACCCGGGACAGGGGTCCGGGGAGCTGTTTTTT
NA	TRBJ2-1	TRBD2	TRBV20-1	13	CSASSSGYNEQFF	TGCAGTGCTAGCTCTAGCGGTTACAATGAGCAGTTCTTC
NA	TRBJ2-5	NA	TRBV24-1	14	CATSDPDYPETQYF	TGTGCCACCAGTGACCCCGACTACCCCGAGACCCAGTACTTC
NA	TRBJ2-2	TRBD2	TRBV27	18	CASSSLTSGGPNTGELFF	TGTGCCAGCAGTTCCCTGACTAGCGGGGGGCCGAACACCGGGGAGCTGTTTTTT
NA	TRBJ2-3	TRBD2	TRBV15	16	CATSRGLAGPTDTQYF	TGTGCCACCAGCAGAGGACTAGCGGGGCCCACAGATACGCAGTATTTT
many	TRBJ2-7	NA	TRBV14	13	CASRGYGSYEQYF	TGTGCCAGCCGGGGATATGGCTCCTACGAGCAGTACTTC
NA	TRBJ1-1	NA	TRBV7-9	15	CASSGGVGAGTEAFF	TGTGCCAGCAGCGGGGGGGTAGGTGCCGGGACTGAAGCTTTCTTT
NA	TRBJ2-7	TRBD1	TRBV11-2	20	CASSLLTGTGAWGMGNEQYF	TGTGCCAGCAGCTTGCTGACCGGGACAGGGGCGTGGGGTATGGGGAACGAGCAGTACTTC
many	TRBJ2-1	NA	TRBV20-1	14	CSARALSIHNEQFF	TGCAGTGCTAGAGCCCTCTCCATTCACAATGAGCAGTTCTTC
few	TRBJ2-2	TRBD1	TRBV7-8	16	CASSLARRGRSGELFF	TGTGCCAGCAGCTTAGCGCGAAGGGGGCGCAGCGGGGAGCTGTTTTTT
many	TRBJ2-5	NA	TRBV6-1	10	CASGQGTQYF	TGTGCCAGCGGCCAGGGGACCCAGTACTTC
few	TRBJ1-5	TRBD1	TRBV6-6	15	CASSYVGQAGQPQHF	TGTGCCAGCAGTTACGTCGGACAGGCGGGCCAGCCCCAGCATTTT
NA	TRBJ1-2	TRBD1	TRBV5-1	15	CASSLGQGLGYGYTF	TGCGCCAGCAGCCTGGGACAGGGTTTGGGCTATGGCTACACCTTC
few	TRBJ2-4	NA	TRBV7-2	17	CASSLTGGPIAKNIQYF	TGTGCCAGCAGCTTAACCGGGGGACCAATAGCCAAAAACATTCAGTACTTC
NA	TRBJ1-1	NA	TRBV6-5	13	CASRPVGHTEAFF	TGTGCCAGCAGGCCAGTGGGGCACACTGAAGCTTTCTTT
few	TRBJ1-4	NA	TRBV13	15	CASRSRGGFNEKLFF	TGTGCCAGCAGATCGCGTGGGGGTTTTAATGAAAAACTGTTTTTT
NA	TRBJ1-5	NA	TRBV6-6	14	CASSITYSNQPQHF	TGTGCCAGCAGTATAACTTATAGCAATCAGCCCCAGCATTTT
NA	TRBJ2-2	NA	TRBV6-5	14	CAGRRTELTGELFF	TGTGCCGGCAGACGGACAGAACTGACCGGGGAGCTGTTTTTT
NA	TRBJ2-7	TRBD1	TRBV4-1	14	CASSETGESYEQYF	TGCGCCAGCAGCGAGACAGGGGAATCCTACGAGCAGTACTTC
few	TRBJ2-3	NA	TRBV2	14	CASSEGSRTDTQYF	TGTGCCAGCAGTGAAGGTAGCCGCACAGATACGCAGTATTTT
NA	TRBJ1-5	NA	TRBV7-9	15	CASSLGQGITQPQHF	TGTGCCAGCAGCTTAGGCCAGGGAATCACTCAGCCCCAGCATTTT
NA	TRBJ2-5	TRBD2	TRBV6-8	16	CASNIWAGGPVETQYF	TGTGCCAGCAACATATGGGCGGGGGGGCCAGTGGAGACCCAGTACTTC
NA	TRBJ1-2	NA	TRBV9	14	CASSVGGARYGYTF	TGTGCCAGCAGCGTAGGAGGGGCGCGATATGGCTACACCTTC
many	TRBJ2-1	NA	TRBV7-2	13	CASTLGPYNEQFF	TGTGCCAGCACCCTTGGGCCCTACAATGAGCAGTTCTTC
NA	TRBJ2-2	NA	TRBV7-6	14	CASSGGGTTGELFF	TGTGCCAGCAGCGGTGGAGGGACCACCGGGGAGCTGTTTTTT
NA	TRBJ1-6	TRBD1	TRBV27	15	CASSSGTGPVAPLHF	TGTGCCAGCAGTTCCGGGACAGGGCCCGTAGCACCCCTCCACTTT
few	TRBJ1-1	NA	TRBV6-4	14	CASSDGLSDSEAFF	TGTGCCAGCAGTGACGGCCTATCGGACAGCGAAGCTTTCTTT
NA	TRBJ2-7	NA	TRBV2	13	CASRHRSSYEQYF	TGTGCCAGCAGACACAGGAGCTCCTACGAGCAGTACTTC
few	TRBJ1-4	NA	TRBV7-9	14	CASSQGGSPQNLFF	TGTGCCAGCAGCCAGGGCGGGAGCCCACAAAATCTGTTTTTT
few	TRBJ2-1	NA	TRBV12-3/TRBV12-4	12	CASLKSYNEQFF	TGTGCCAGCCTCAAGTCCTACAATGAGCAGTTCTTT
NA	TRBJ2-1	NA	TRBV27	13	CASGGGTINEQFF	TGTGCCAGCGGTGGGGGGACAATCAATGAGCAGTTCTTC
few	TRBJ2-2	TRBD2	TRBV27	19	CASSPGGASFIANTGELFF	TGTGCCAGCAGTCCGGGGGGGGCTTCTTTTATCGCGAACACCGGGGAGCTGTTTTTT
NA	TRBJ2-3	TRBD2	TRBV19	19	CASSGGGYFRESYTDTQYF	TGTGCCAGTAGTGGGGGAGGGTATTTTAGGGAATCTTACACAGATACGCAGTATTTT
few	TRBJ2-2	TRBD2	TRBV7-2	17	CASSLERGGRFYRELFF	TGTGCCAGCAGCTTAGAGCGGGGGGGCCGATTTTACCGGGAGCTGTTTTTT